The clone carrying this T cell receptor beta chain came up a few times. PCR was performed using 60 Vbeta and 13 Jbeta primers. As originally analysed: A later analysis counted roughly 74 million unique TCR beta chains, 9.5 million to 12 million shared. The repertoire was sequenced with immunoSEQ multiplex PCR; TCRdb's copy has only in-frame clones and lacks some. The V and J calls and clone size are taken from that table; D and trimming were inferred from the DNA. The table shows some 200,000 clones, with about 78% occurring only once. The entry originates in a study of cytomegalovirus exposure and HLA in healthy donors. Sequenced input: PBMCs. The sequence was collected from a woman in her twenties or thirties in good health and CMV-seronegative.

The CDR3 nucleotides are TGCGCCAGCAGAATACAGGGTTCAACAGATACGCAGTATTTT. It specifies CASRIQGSTDTQYF. The chain is built from TRBV5-1 and TRBJ2-3, with D possibly matching TRBD1 (6 bases). The CDR3 spans 14 residues. CDR1 and CDR2 (germline): SGHRS, YFSETQ. Trimming took 5 bases from V and 3 from J, leaving 13 bases between them.